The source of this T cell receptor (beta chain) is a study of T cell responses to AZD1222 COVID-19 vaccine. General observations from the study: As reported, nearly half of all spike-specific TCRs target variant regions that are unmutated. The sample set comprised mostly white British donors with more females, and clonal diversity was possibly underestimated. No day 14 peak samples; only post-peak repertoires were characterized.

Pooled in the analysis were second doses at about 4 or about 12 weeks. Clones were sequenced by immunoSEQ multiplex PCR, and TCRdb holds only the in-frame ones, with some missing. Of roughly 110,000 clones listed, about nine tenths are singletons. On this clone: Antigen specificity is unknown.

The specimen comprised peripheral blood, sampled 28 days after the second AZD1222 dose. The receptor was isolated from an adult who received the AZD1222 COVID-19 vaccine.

CDR3 sequence reads: CASSLVEGLGTQYF. In nucleotides, the CDR3 is TGTGCCAGCAGCTTAGTTGAGGGCTTGGGGACCCAGTACTTC. The V gene is TRBV7-8, the J gene TRBJ2-5; D possibly corresponds to TRBD2 (5 bases). Germline V gene lookup returns CDR1 SGHVS and CDR2 FQNEAQ. CDR3 length: 14 amino acids. V was shortened by 1 base and J by 7 bases, with 13 bases between the two germline ends. Full variable domain (outside the CDR3, taken from reference TRBV7-8 and TRBJ2-5): GAGVSQSPRYKVAKRGQDVALRCDPISGHVSLFWYQQALGQGPEFLTYFQNEAQLDKSGLPSDRFFAERPEGSVSTLKIQRTQQEDSAVYLCASSLVEGLGTQYFGPGTRLLVL.